These 26 T cell receptor beta chains came from one sample sequenced in a study of CD8 T cells in ankylosing spondylitis. Whole-study results and caveats: Made up of roughly 8 highly homologous variants, a TCR beta motif appeared characteristic of ankylosing spondylitis blood.

These receptors' targets are unknown. TCRdb fed the 5' RACE reads into MiXCR, producing one record per CDR3 protein. The sample contains a few hundred thousand distinct CDR3 sequences, 20% to 25% of which appear only once. Material: blood, either unsorted or a sorted T cell fraction (not recorded which). The source of these receptors is a male donor with ankylosing spondylitis.

The chain recombines TRBV29-1 with TRBJ2-3; D call uncertain. The germline V and J ends were trimmed by 8 bases and 0 bases, with 6 bases remaining between them. In germline, CDR1 is SQVTM, CDR2 ANQGSEA. The CDR3 runs 11 residues. CDR3 DNA: TGCAGCTCTCATAGCACAGATACGCAGTATTTT. Protein: CSSHSTDTQYF.

This clonotype came up a few times. The rearrangement uses TRBV7-9 and TRBJ2-1, with TRBD1 matching 12 bases. The CDR3 spans 16 residues. Germline V lookup: CDR1 SEHNR, CDR2 FQNEAQ (reference sequence). Trimming at V came to 5 bases and at J to 8 bases, leaving 10 bases not matched to a gene. The CDR3 coding sequence is TGTGCCAGCAGCCTCCGAGCCGGGACAGGGGGCGATGAGCAGTTCTTC. It yields the protein CASSLRAGTGGDEQFF.

The chain uses TRBV3-1 and TRBJ1-1, with 7 bases fitting TRBD1. The CDR3 runs 13 residues. Losses at the gene ends were 4 bases for V and 4 bases for J; bases not matched to a gene: 3. Germline V CDR1 and CDR2: LGHDT, YNNKEL (reference sequence). The CDR3 spells CASSRAGGTEAFF. The CDR3, as DNA: TGTGCCAGCAGCCGGGCAGGGGGCACTGAAGCTTTCTTT. Together with reference TRBV3-1 and TRBJ1-1, the CDR3 gives the full variable domain: DTAVSQTPKYLVTQMGNDKSIKCEQNLGHDTMYWYKQDSKKFLKIMFSYNNKELIINETVPNRFSPKSPDKAHLNLHINSLELGDSAVYFCASSRAGGTEAFFGQGTRLTVV.

This clonotype has only a few counts. V and J are TRBV7-2 and TRBJ1-5, with TRBD1 as a possible D gene (6 bases). Germline-derived CDR1 and CDR2 are SGHTA and FQGNSA. V lost 6 bases, J lost 7 bases, and 16 bases lay in between. The CDR3 spans 14 residues. CDR3 protein: CASSRPGGQQPQHF. CDR3 nucleotides: TGTGCCAGCAGTAGGCCCGGGGGGCAACAGCCCCAGCATTTT.

This clonotype has more than one count but fewer than ten. CDR3 coding DNA: TGCAGTGCCCTTTCTGGGGCGGGAGTACCCCCCCTCTATGAGCAGTTCTTC. It is translated as CSALSGAGVPPLYEQFF. This chain links TRBV20-1 with TRBJ2-1; TRBD2 agrees at 7 bases. The junction had 22 bases not matched to a gene; V was cut back by 6 bases and J by 8 bases. The CDR3 runs to 17 residues. Germline CDR1 and CDR2: DFQATT and SNEGSKA (reference sequence).

CDR3 nucleotide sequence: TGTGCCAGCAGTTTAGGGCCCCTAAGGACCGGGGAGCTGTTTTTT. Protein product: CASSLGPLRTGELFF. The chain is built from TRBV12-3 or TRBV12-4 and TRBJ2-2; D uncertain. V was shortened by 1 base and J by 5 bases, with 11 bases between the two germline ends. This CDR3 spans 15 amino acids.

The V gene is TRBV23-1, the J gene TRBJ2-7; D ambiguous. TRBV23-1 qualifies as an ORF whose function is uncertain. The CDR3 length is 9 residues. With 4 bases removed from V and 8 bases from J, the gap between germline ends came to 3 bases. The CDR3 sequence is CASSPKQYF. The CDR3, as DNA: TGCGCCAGCAGTCCAAAGCAGTACTTC.

The J gene is TRBJ1-4, the V gene TRBV5-1; maybe TRBD1 (5 bases). Germline CDR1 is SGHRS and CDR2 is YFSETQ. V was pared by 1 base and J by 8 bases, with 15 bases between. This CDR3 region has 15 residues. CDR3 DNA sequence: TGCGCCAGCAGCTTGACGGCAGGGTCGGACGAAAAACTGTTTTTT. Translation: CASSLTAGSDEKLFF. The full variable domain, rest sourced from reference TRBV5-1 and TRBJ1-4, is KAGVTQTPRYLIKTRGQQVTLSCSPISGHRSVSWYQQTPGQGLQFLFEYFSETQRNKGNFPGRFSGRQFSNSRSEMNVSTLELGDSALYLCASSLTAGSDEKLFFGSGTQLSVL.

This rearrangement joins TRBV7-2 to TRBJ1-2, with unresolved D. The CDR3 consists of 14 residues. The germline V gene has CDR1 SGHTA and CDR2 FQGNSA. With 0 bases removed from V and 7 bases from J, the gap between germline ends came to 12 bases. The CDR3 is CASSLAAAVSGYTF. The CDR3 DNA reads as TGTGCCAGCAGCTTAGCCGCGGCGGTTAGTGGCTACACCTTC.

This chain links TRBV12-3 or TRBV12-4 with TRBJ1-1, with D possibly TRBD1 on 5 matching bases. The CDR3 contains 16 residues. The germline V and J ends were trimmed by 2 bases and 10 bases, with 23 bases remaining between them. Here the CDR3 DNA reads TGTGCCAGCAGTTTACTTGGGACCGGGAGAGCGAGGGGAGCTTTCTTT. This translates into CASSLLGTGRARGAFF.

In regard to this clonotype: Compared with germline, one end of the junction differs, possibly owing to a read error. The V and J genes are TRBV9 and TRBJ2-2; D call uncertain. This CDR3 comprises 14 residues. Germline values: CDR1 SGDLS, CDR2 YYNGEE. CDR3 nucleotides: TGTGCCAGCAGCGTAGACCCGAACGCCGGGGAGCTGTTTTTT. Its translation is CASSVDPNAGELFF.

This clonotype was counted only a few times. The chain links TRBV7-2 to TRBJ2-3; 8 nucleotides align to TRBD1. There are 14 residues in the CDR3. CDR1 is SGHTA and CDR2 is FQGNSA in the germline V gene. The ends lost 3 bases at V and 3 bases at J; junction bases unmatched: 2. The CDR3 protein is CASSLDRATDTQYF. The CDR3 DNA is TGTGCCAGCAGCTTGGACAGGGCGACAGATACGCAGTATTTT. The variable domain in full, with the rest retrieved from reference TRBV7-2 and TRBJ2-3, is GAGVSQSPSNKVTEKGKDVELRCDPISGHTALYWYRQSLGQGLEFLIYFQGNSAPDKSGLPSDRFSAERTGGSVSTLTIQRTQQEDSAVYLCASSLDRATDTQYFGPGTRLTVL.

The CDR3 DNA follows: TGTGCCAGCAGGCAGGGGGGAGATCAGCCCCAGCATTTT. Its translation: CASRQGGDQPQHF. The chain employs TRBV12-3 or TRBV12-4 and TRBJ1-5, with 7 bases fitting TRBD1. The CDR3 is 13 amino acids. J was trimmed by 5 bases and V by 6 bases; bases with no gene match: 4.

This clonotype was detected a few times. The chain recombines TRBV5-6 with TRBJ2-5; perhaps TRBD2 as D (6 bases). CDR3 length equals 15 residues. The ends were cut back, 4 bases at V and 4 bases at J, with 17 bases in the middle. CDR1 and CDR2 from the germline V gene are SGHDT and YYEEEE. The CDR3 spells CASSDGTGSRETQYF. The CDR3 nucleotides read TGTGCCAGCAGCGATGGGACTGGCTCGCGAGAGACCCAGTACTTC.

V usage is TRBV7-2 and J usage is TRBJ2-3, with a possible D match to TRBD2 (6 bases). Germline CDR1 and CDR2: SGHTA and FQGNSA. The CDR3 contains 15 residues. Trimming removed 4 bases from V and 4 bases from J, with 15 bases in between. The CDR3 coding sequence is TGTGCCAGCAGCTCACGTGCGGGAAGTGCAGATACGCAGTATTTT. Protein sequence: CASSSRAGSADTQYF.

The chain uses TRBV6-2 or TRBV6-3 and TRBJ2-5; 14 bases line up with TRBD2. The CDR3 spans 16 residues. From germline, CDR1 is MNHEY and CDR2 SVGEGT. After removal of 6 bases from V and 4 bases from J, the junction contained 7 bases not matched to a gene. The CDR3 region has the DNA TGTGCCAGCAGCCTGACGACTAGCGGGAGGGCAGAGACCCAGTACTTC. It yields the protein CASSLTTSGRAETQYF.

This clonotype was counted only a few times. This chain links TRBV28 with TRBJ2-3, with TRBD1 matching over 8 bases. J lost 0 bases, V lost 3 bases, and 2 bases had no gene match. This CDR3 is 15 amino acids long. Germline loops: CDR1 MDHEN, CDR2 SYDVKM. The CDR3 is CASSFGTGSTDTQYF. CDR3 coding DNA: TGTGCCAGCAGTTTCGGGACAGGAAGCACAGATACGCAGTATTTT.

The CDR3 protein is CASSLGVRGGTGELFF. The CDR3 region has the DNA TGTGCCAGCAGCTTAGGGGTGCGGGGCGGAACCGGGGAGCTGTTTTTT. This chain connects TRBV7-6 to TRBJ2-2; D is possibly TRBD2 (6 bases). The CDR3 runs 16 residues. With 1 base removed from V and 5 bases from J, the gap between germline ends came to 14 bases. Germline CDR1 reads SGHVS; CDR2 reads FNYEAQ.

This chain links TRBV20-1 with TRBJ1-5; D possibly corresponds to TRBD1 (5 bases). The CDR3 length is 12 residues. Germline CDR1 reads DFQATT; CDR2 reads SNEGSKA (reference sequence). Trimming took 3 bases from V and 5 from J, leaving 8 bases between them. CDR3 sequence (DNA): TGCAGTGCTAGGCGAGGGGATCAGCCCCAGCATTTT. Its protein product is CSARRGDQPQHF.

This clonotype has only a few counts. V gene TRBV7-9 combines with J gene TRBJ2-1, with D possibly being TRBD1 or TRBD2 (5 bases each). Trimming shortened V by 3 bases and J by 9 bases, and 18 bases separated the two germline ends. Per germline, CDR1 SEHNR and CDR2 FQNEAQ (reference sequence). This CDR3 has 15 amino acids. The CDR3, as DNA: TGTGCCAGCAGCTTGTCCGGGACCACTAGGGGTGAGCAGTTCTTC. This codes for CASSLSGTTRGEQFF.

This clonotype was seen a handful of times. This chain links TRBV11-1 with TRBJ2-3, with TRBD2 matching over 16 bases. The trim removed 8 bases at V and 3 bases at J, leaving 20 bases unmatched. Germline CDR1 reads SGHAT; CDR2 reads FQDESV (reference sequence). The CDR3 spans 21 residues. The CDR3, as DNA: TGTGCCAGCGGAATAACCACCGGGACTAGCGGGAGGGCCAATTGGACAGATACGCAGTATTTT. Residues: CASGITTGTSGRANWTDTQYF.

This clonotype has a handful of counts. The chain joins TRBV11-2 to TRBJ2-7; TRBD2 aligns across 9 bases. CDR3 size: 15 residues. Germline V gives CDR1 SGHAT, CDR2 FQNNGV. Trimming removed 3 bases from V and 4 bases from J; junction bases left unmatched: 7. The CDR3 spells CASSFSSGERYEQYF. CDR3 bases: TGTGCCAGCAGCTTTTCTAGCGGGGAGAGGTACGAGCAGTACTTC.

The CDR3 loop reads CASSFRDRGAEQYF. CDR3 bases: TGCGCCAGCAGCTTCCGGGACAGGGGGGCCGAGCAGTACTTC. V and J are TRBV5-1 and TRBJ2-7; 11 bases are shared with TRBD1. The germline CDR1 and CDR2 sequences are SGHRS and YFSETQ. J gave up 6 bases and V 2 bases, and 4 bases lay outside the gene matches. This CDR3 is 14 amino acids long.

This sequence joins TRBV20-1 and TRBJ2-1; TRBD2 matches at 8 bases. This CDR3 has 15 residues. J lost 3 bases, V lost 1 base, and 5 bases had no gene match. The germline V gene encodes CDR1 DFQATT and CDR2 SNEGSKA (reference sequence). As DNA, the CDR3 is TGCAGTGCTAGAGTCTCCCTAGCGGGCTACAATGAGCAGTTCTTC. Its protein is CSARVSLAGYNEQFF.

The chain uses TRBV11-2 and TRBJ1-3; 11 bases are shared with TRBD1. This CDR3 region has 18 residues. Germline V lookup: CDR1 SGHAT, CDR2 FQNNGV. V trimming: 4 bases; J trimming: 11 bases; junction bases outside the gene matches: 19. Here the CDR3 reads CASSWRAPGTGGLWPIYF. The CDR3 DNA follows: TGTGCCAGCAGCTGGCGGGCGCCCGGGACAGGGGGACTTTGGCCCATATATTTT.

This chain connects TRBV7-8 to TRBJ1-1, with 10 bases fitting TRBD1. Per germline, CDR1 SGHVS and CDR2 FQNEAQ. CDR3 length equals 14 residues. The V gene end was trimmed by 5 bases and the J gene end by 6 bases; junction bases not matched to a gene: 6. The CDR3 nucleotides are TGTGCCAGCAGCGTTGACAGGGGGCTCGCTGAAGCTTTCTTT. It yields the protein CASSVDRGLAEAFF.